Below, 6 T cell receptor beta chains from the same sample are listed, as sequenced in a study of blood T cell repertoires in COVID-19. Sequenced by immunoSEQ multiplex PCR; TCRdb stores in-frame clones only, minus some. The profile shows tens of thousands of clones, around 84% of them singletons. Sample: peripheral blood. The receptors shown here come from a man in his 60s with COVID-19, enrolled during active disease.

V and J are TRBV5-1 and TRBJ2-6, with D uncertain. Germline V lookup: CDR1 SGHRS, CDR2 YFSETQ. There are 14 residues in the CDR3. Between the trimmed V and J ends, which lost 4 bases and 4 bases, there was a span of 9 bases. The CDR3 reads CASSTEVGANVLTF. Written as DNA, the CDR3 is TGCGCCAGCAGCACTGAGGTGGGGGCCAACGTCCTGACTTTC.

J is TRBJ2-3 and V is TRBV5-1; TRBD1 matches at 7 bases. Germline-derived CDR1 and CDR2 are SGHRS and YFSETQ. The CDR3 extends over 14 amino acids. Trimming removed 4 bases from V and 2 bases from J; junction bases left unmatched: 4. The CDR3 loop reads CASSVGQPTDTQYF. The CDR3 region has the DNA TGCGCCAGCAGCGTGGGACAGCCCACAGATACGCAGTATTTT.

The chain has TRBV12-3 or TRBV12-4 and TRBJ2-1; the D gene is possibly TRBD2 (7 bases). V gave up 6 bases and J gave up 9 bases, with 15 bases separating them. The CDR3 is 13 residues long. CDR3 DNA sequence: TGTGCCAGCAGGCTCACAGGGAGGGGTGAGCAGTTCTTC. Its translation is CASRLTGRGEQFF.

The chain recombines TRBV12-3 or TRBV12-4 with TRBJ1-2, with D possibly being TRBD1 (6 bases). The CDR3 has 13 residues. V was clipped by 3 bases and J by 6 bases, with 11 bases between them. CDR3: CASSFRQEDGYTF. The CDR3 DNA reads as TGTGCCAGCAGTTTCAGACAGGAGGATGGCTACACCTTC.

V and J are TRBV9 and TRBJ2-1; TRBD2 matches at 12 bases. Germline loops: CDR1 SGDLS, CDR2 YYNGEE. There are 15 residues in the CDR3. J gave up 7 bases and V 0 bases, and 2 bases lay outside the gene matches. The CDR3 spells CASSVGLAGVNEQFF. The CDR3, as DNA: TGTGCCAGCAGCGTAGGACTAGCGGGAGTGAATGAGCAGTTCTTC.

The CDR3 sequence is CASSTDGGSYEQYF. In nucleotides, the CDR3 is TGTGCCAGCAGCACGGACGGAGGCTCCTACGAGCAGTACTTC. This chain connects TRBV11-1 to TRBJ2-7; TRBD2 is a possible D gene (5 bases). V was trimmed by 5 bases and J by 0 bases, leaving 11 bases between them. The germline V gene has CDR1 SGHAT and CDR2 FQDESV (reference sequence). The CDR3 runs to 14 residues.